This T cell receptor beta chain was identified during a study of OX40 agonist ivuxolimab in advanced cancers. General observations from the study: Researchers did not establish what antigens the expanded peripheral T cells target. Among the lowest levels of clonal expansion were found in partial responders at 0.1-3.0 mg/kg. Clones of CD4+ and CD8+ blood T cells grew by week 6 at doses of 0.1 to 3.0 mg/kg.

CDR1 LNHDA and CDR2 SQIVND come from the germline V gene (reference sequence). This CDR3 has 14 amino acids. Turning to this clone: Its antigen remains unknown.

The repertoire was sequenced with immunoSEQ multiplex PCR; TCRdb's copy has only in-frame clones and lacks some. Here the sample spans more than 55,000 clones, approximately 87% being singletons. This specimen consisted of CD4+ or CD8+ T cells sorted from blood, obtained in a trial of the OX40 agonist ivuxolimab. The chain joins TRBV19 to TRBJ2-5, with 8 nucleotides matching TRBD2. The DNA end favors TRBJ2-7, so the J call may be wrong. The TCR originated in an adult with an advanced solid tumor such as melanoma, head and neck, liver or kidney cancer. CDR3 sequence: CASSIGAGVNEQYF. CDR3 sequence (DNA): TGTGCCAGTAGTATTGGAGCGGGAGTAAACGAGCAGTACTTC.